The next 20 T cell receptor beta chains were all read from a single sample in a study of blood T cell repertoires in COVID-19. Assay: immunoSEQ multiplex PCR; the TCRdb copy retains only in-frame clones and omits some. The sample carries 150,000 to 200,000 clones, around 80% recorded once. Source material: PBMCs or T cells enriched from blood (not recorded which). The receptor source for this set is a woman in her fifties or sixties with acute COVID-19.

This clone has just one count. CDR3 sequence reads: CASSGTNDRPSSYNEQFF. Here the CDR3 DNA reads TGTGCCAGCAGCGGAACCAACGACAGACCCTCTTCCTACAATGAGCAGTTCTTC. This sequence joins TRBV9 and TRBJ2-1; D may be TRBD1 (5 bases). V lost 3 bases and J 1 base, leaving 20 bases between the germline ends. Germline-derived CDR1 and CDR2 are SGDLS and YYNGEE. This CDR3 spans 18 amino acids.

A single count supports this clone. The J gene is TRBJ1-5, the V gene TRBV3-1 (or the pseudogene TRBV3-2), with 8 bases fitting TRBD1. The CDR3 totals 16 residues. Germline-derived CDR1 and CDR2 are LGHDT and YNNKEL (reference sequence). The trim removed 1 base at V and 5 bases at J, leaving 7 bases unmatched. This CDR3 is CASSQGIQGGYQPQHF. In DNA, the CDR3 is TGTGCCAGCAGCCAAGGGATACAGGGGGGTTATCAGCCCCAGCATTTT.

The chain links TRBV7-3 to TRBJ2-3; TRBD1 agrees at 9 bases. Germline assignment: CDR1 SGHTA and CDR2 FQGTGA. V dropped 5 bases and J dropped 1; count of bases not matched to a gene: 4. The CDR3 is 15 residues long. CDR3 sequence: CASSPRTGGTDTQYF. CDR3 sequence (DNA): TGTGCCAGCAGCCCACGGACAGGGGGCACAGATACGCAGTATTTT. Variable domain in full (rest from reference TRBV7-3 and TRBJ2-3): GAGVSQTPSNKVTEKGKYVELRCDPISGHTALYWYRQSLGQGPEFLIYFQGTGAADDSGLPNDRFFAVRPEGSVSTLKIQRTERGDSAVYLCASSPRTGGTDTQYFGPGTRLTVL.

As DNA, the CDR3 is TGTGCCACCAGGGGGGGGGCCAGTGCGGAGTACGTC. Protein product: CATRGGASAEYV. V and J are TRBV10-3 and TRBJ2-7, with D possibly being TRBD1 or TRBD2 (7 bases each). From germline, CDR1 is ENHRY and CDR2 SYGVKD. Deletions cut 10 bases from V and 11 bases from J, with 21 bases between. The CDR3 extends over 12 amino acids.

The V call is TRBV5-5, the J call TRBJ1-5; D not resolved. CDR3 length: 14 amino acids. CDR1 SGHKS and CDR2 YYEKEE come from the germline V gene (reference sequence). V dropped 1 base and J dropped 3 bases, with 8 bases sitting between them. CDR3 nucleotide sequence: TGTGCCAGCAGCTTGTTTACAGACAATCAGCCCCAGCATTTT. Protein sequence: CASSLFTDNQPQHF.

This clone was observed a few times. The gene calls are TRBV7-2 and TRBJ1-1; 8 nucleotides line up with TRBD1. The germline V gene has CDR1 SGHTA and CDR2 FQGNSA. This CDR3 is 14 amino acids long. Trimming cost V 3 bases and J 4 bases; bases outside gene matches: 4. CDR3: CASSFRGPGTEAFF. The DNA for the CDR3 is TGTGCCAGCAGCTTCAGGGGGCCGGGCACTGAAGCTTTCTTT.

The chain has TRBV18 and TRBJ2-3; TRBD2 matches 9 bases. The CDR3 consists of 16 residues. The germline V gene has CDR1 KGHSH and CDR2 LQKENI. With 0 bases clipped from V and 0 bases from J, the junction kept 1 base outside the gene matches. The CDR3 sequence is CASSPPAGGSTDTQYF. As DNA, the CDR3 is TGTGCCAGCTCACCACCGGCGGGGGGGAGCACAGATACGCAGTATTTT.

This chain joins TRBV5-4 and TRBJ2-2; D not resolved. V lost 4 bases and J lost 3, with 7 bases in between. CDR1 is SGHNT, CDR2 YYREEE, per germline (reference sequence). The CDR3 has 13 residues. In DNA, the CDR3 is TGTGCCAGCAGCGATCAGGACACCGGGGAGCTGTTTTTT. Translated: CASSDQDTGELFF.

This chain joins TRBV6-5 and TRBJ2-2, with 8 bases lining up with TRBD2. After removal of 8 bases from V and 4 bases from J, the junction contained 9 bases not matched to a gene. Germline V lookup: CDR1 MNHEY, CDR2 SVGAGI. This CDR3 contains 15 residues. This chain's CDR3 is CASERGGRGTGELFF. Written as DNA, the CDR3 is TGTGCCAGCGAACGCGGGGGGCGGGGCACCGGGGAGCTGTTTTTT.

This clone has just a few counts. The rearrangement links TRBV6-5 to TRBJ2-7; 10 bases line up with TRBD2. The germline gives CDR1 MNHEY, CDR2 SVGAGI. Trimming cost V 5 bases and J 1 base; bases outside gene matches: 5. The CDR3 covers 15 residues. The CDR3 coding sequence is TGTGCCAGCAGTACTCTAGCGGGGGCTTCCTACGAGCAGTACGTC. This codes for CASSTLAGASYEQYV.

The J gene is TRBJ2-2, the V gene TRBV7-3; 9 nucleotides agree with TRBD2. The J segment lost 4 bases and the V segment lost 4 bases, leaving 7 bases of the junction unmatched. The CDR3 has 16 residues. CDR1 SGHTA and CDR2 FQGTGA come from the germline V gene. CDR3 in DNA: TGTGCCAGCAGCTCGGTTAGCGGGGGTTCCACCGGGGAGCTGTTTTTT. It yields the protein CASSSVSGGSTGELFF. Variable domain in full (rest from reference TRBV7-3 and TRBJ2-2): GAGVSQTPSNKVTEKGKYVELRCDPISGHTALYWYRQSLGQGPEFLIYFQGTGAADDSGLPNDRFFAVRPEGSVSTLKIQRTERGDSAVYLCASSSVSGGSTGELFFGEGSRLTVL.

The CDR3 protein is CASSGQGFGYEQYV. The CDR3 DNA reads as TGTGCCAGCTCGGGACAGGGGTTTGGCTACGAGCAGTACGTC. This sequence joins TRBV18 and TRBJ2-7; 10 positions match TRBD1. CDR1 is KGHSH, CDR2 LQKENI, per germline. The CDR3 loop spans 14 amino acids. Trimming at V came to 6 bases and at J to 3 bases, leaving 5 bases not matched to a gene.

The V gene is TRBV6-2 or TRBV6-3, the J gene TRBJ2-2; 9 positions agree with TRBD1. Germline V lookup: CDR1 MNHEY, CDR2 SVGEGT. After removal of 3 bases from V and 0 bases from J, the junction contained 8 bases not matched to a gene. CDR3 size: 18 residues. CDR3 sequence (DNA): TGTGCCAGCAGTTATACGGGACAGGGAATTTCGAACACCGGGGAGCTGTTTTTT. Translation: CASSYTGQGISNTGELFF.

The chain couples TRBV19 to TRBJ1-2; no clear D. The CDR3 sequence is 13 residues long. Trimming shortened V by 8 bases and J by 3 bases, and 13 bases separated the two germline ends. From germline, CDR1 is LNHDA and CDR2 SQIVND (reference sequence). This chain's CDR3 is CASRIDTDYGYTF. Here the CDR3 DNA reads TGTGCCAGTCGGATCGACACAGACTATGGCTACACCTTC.

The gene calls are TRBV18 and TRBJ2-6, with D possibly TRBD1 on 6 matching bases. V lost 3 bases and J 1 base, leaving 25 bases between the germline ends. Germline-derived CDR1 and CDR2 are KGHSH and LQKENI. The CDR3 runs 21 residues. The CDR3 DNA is TGTGCCAGCTCACCCAACCGGGACGTGGCAGGGGTCTTTTCTGGGGCCAACGTCCTGACTTTC. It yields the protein CASSPNRDVAGVFSGANVLTF.

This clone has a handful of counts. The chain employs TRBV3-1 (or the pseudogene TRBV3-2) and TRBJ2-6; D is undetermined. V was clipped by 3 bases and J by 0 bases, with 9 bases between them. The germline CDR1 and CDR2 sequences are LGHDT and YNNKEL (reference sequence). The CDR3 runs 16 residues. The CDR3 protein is CASSHPETSGANVLTF. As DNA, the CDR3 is TGTGCCAGCAGCCACCCAGAAACCTCTGGGGCCAACGTCCTGACTTTC.

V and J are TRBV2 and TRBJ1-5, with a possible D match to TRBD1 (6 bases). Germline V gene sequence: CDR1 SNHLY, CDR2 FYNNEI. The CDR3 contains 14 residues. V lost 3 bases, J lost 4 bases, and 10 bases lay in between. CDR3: CASSEFQGNQPQHF. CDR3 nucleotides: TGTGCCAGCAGTGAGTTCCAGGGGAATCAGCCCCAGCATTTT.

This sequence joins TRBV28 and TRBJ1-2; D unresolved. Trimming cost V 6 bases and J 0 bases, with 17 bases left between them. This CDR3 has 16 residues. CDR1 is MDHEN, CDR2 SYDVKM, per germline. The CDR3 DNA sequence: TGTGCCAGCAGATCCGGGATGGGGTCAGCTAACTATGGCTACACCTTC. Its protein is CASRSGMGSANYGYTF.

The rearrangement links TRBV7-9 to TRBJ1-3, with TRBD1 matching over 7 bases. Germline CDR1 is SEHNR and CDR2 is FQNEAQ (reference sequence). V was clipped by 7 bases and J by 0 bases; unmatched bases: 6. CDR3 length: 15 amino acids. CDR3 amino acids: CASNPTGDSGNTIYF. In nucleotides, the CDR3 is TGTGCCAGCAATCCTACAGGGGACTCTGGAAACACCATATATTTT.

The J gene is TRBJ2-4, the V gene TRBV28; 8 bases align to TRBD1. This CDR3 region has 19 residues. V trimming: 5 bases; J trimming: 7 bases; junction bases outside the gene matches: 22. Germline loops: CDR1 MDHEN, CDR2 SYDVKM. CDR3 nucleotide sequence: TGTGCCAGCAGTCCAAACAGGGGGACGAGGACAATTACGGGGAACATTCAGTACTTC. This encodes CASSPNRGTRTITGNIQYF.